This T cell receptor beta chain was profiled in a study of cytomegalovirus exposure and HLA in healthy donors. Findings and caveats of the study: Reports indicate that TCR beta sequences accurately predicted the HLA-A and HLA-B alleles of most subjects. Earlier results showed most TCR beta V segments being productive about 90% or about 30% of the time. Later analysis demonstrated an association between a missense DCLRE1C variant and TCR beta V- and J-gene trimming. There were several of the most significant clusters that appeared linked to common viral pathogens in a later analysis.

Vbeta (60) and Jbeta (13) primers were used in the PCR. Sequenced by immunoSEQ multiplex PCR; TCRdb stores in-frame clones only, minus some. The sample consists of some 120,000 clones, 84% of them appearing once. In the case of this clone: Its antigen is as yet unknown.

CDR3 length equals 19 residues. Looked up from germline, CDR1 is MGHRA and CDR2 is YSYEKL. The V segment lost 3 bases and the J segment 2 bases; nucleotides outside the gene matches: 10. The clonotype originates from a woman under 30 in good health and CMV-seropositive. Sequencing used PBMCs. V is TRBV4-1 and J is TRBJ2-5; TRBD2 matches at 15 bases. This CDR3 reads CASSHPGLAGGPRQETQYF. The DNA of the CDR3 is TGCGCCAGCAGCCATCCCGGACTAGCGGGGGGGCCTCGACAAGAGACCCAGTACTTC.